This T cell receptor beta chain is drawn from a study of T cells in Graves' hyperthyroidism and ophthalmopathy (dated by TCRdb to the late 2010s). Concerning the study at large: To identify TCR V-J signatures that set the groups apart, the researchers used a discovery cohort of approximately 98 patients, made up of 40 to 45 with Graves' ophthalmopathy and 57 with stable Graves' hyperthyroidism. After sampling, hyperthyroidism patients received methimazole starting at 30 mg daily, and ophthalmopathy patients received high-dose intravenous methylprednisolone. The roughly 100 discovery patients were randomly divided into training and test sets at a 7:3 ratio. Prospective prediction of ophthalmopathy was tested in an independent validation cohort of 18 to 20 hyperthyroidism patients and roughly 16 patients who later progressed to ophthalmopathy. According to the paper, TCR Vbeta CDR3 sequencing was carried out on 135 peripheral blood samples, which came from over 40 ophthalmopathy, fewer than 80 hyperthyroidism and roughly 17 progressor patients. Thyroid tissue and blood T-cell repertoires from about six Graves' hyperthyroidism patients were also compared in the study. Study-level results and caveats: Sample size was not statistically predetermined, and blinding of investigators to group allocation was not performed. In cross-validation, a model built on a 13 V-J signature told ophthalmopathy apart from stable hyperthyroidism with approximately 90% sensitivity and roughly 81% specificity, and in testing the same model reached 80%/75%. Most expanded thyroid clonotypes (frequency above 0.001) were also detected in blood, a finding suggesting that blood repertoires may reflect thyroid immune responses. In validation, the model predicted progression to ophthalmopathy a median of roughly 6.5 months before onset, with roughly 70% sensitivity and just under 75% specificity.

Taken from cysteine to phenylalanine, the CDR3 has 16 residues. Only the CDR3 DNA stays, 48 bases, in frame from base 1. Trimming takes 4 bases off V and 3 bases off J; junction bases not matched to a gene: 4. Per the germline V gene, KGHSH is the CDR1 and LQKENI is the CDR2. The TCR beta CDR3 regions were amplified from RNA transcripts. For the first round of RT-PCR on the TCR CDR3, the HTBI primer set was used together with the Qiagen OneStep RT-PCR kit. Libraries were constructed in a second round of multiplex PCR, after which size selection and purification were performed. Sequencing of the libraries was done on an Illumina HiSeq2000 using paired-end 100 bp reads. For the original study's pipeline: SOAPnuke was used to process the raw data, throwing out any read that contained adapters or uncalled bases, had a mean Phred below 15, or lacked an exact constant-primer or identifier match. High-quality paired reads were merged with COPE v1.2.5, and unique nucleotide sequences were defined as clonotypes. MiTCR v1.1 was used to align the clonotypes against IMGT TRBV, TRBD and TRBJ reference segments. Only V-J combinations with frequency above 0.0001, covering about 99% of repertoires, were analysed. The TCS score was defined as the ratio of F50 (clonal expansion) to E x V (chaos), calculated using BLOSUM62-based TCRdist between CDR3 peptides within each V-J. Welch's t-statistics and random forest reduced roughly 500 V-J features to some 14, which were used in a naive Bayes classifier (R e1071). Thyroid-blood repertoire similarity was quantified with the Morisita-Horn index. Through fastp at Q25 and MiXCR, TCRdb rebuilt clones from the public reads, retaining in-frame beta chains. Each entry is one CDR3 protein sequence, shown with its most common DNA and genes. TCRdb's processing, not the authors', yielded these V and J calls. The sample table contains approximately 500,000 distinct CDR3 sequences; only one count was recorded for about 45% of them. Roughly 8.2% of the sample belongs to the ten largest clones.

This clonotype was detected only a few times. No antigen is known for it. No per-base quality is available; no much larger clone lies one base away. Graves' hyperthyroidism was defined as stable when no progression to ophthalmopathy occurred over 18 months of follow-up. The hyperthyroidism patients were between 18 and 65 years old and newly diagnosed, with a disease duration of less than 2 months. Any patient with an uncontrolled infection, another autoimmune disease, pregnancy or lactation was excluded. Diagnoses were based on clinical symptoms, serum thyroxine and TRAb, thyroid ultrasound and orbital computed tomography. Trizol reagent was used to extract total RNA, and RNA quality was then checked on an Agilent 2100 Bioanalyzer.

Sequencing used peripheral blood or thyroid tissue (not recorded which). The sequence was collected from a woman aged 18-29 years with Graves' hyperthyroidism. The chain joins TRBV18 to TRBJ2-5; 14 central bases correspond to TRBD2. The sequenced DNA is TGTGCCAGCTCACTCGGGACTAGCGGGAGAGAAGAGACCCAGTACTTC. This is translated as CASSLGTSGREETQYF.